Each of the 15 T cell receptor beta chains below was sequenced from the same sample in a study of blood T cell repertoires in COVID-19. Sequenced by immunoSEQ multiplex PCR; TCRdb stores in-frame clones only, minus some. The sample lists a few hundred thousand clones; 83% were seen once. Sample: peripheral blood. The receptors were gathered from a woman aged 45-65 years with acute or convalescent COVID-19.

This clone was observed a single time. V and J are TRBV5-1 and TRBJ1-1; D is uncertain. CDR3 length equals 15 residues. The germline V gene has CDR1 SGHRS and CDR2 YFSETQ. V lost 3 bases and J 2 bases, leaving 14 bases between the germline ends. DNA of the CDR3: TGCGCCAGCAGCTCCCCTGACAACCGAAACACTGAAGCTTTCTTT. The encoded protein is CASSSPDNRNTEAFF.

The chain is built from TRBV4-1 and TRBJ1-2, with D possibly matching TRBD1 (6 bases). CDR1 MGHRA and CDR2 YSYEKL come from the germline V gene. The CDR3 extends over 16 amino acids. V was cut by 7 bases and J by 2 bases, with 20 bases left in between. CDR3 coding DNA: TGCGCCAGCACGAGGGTTGCCACAGGGCCGAACTATGGCTACACCTTC. It yields the protein CASTRVATGPNYGYTF.

The chain joins TRBV5-5 to TRBJ2-7, with D perhaps TRBD1 (6 bases). The V gene's germline CDR1 is SGHKS and CDR2 YYEKEE (reference sequence). CDR3 length equals 15 residues. Trimming removed 4 bases at V and 0 bases at J, with 14 bases between. The CDR3 protein is CASSKGHTSSYEQYF. DNA for the CDR3: TGTGCCAGCAGCAAGGGACACACCAGCTCCTACGAGCAGTACTTC.

The V and J genes are TRBV7-2 and TRBJ1-4; D remains ambiguous. CDR3 length: 14 residues. In germline, CDR1 is SGHTA, CDR2 FQGNSA. V lost 2 bases, J lost 4 bases, and 8 bases lay in between. CDR3 sequence: CASSLSGDNEKLFF. CDR3 coding DNA: TGTGCCAGCAGCTTATCGGGTGATAATGAAAAACTGTTTTTT.

The V gene is TRBV30, the J gene TRBJ2-3, with 7 bases identical to TRBD2. The ends lost 0 bases at V and 0 bases at J; junction bases unmatched: 6. Germline loops: CDR1 GTSNPN, CDR2 SVGIG (reference sequence). The CDR3 is made up of 16 amino acids. CDR3 sequence: CAWSVGLDTSTDTQYF. The CDR3 region has the DNA TGTGCCTGGAGTGTTGGACTAGACACTAGCACAGATACGCAGTATTTT.

This sequence joins TRBV2 and TRBJ1-3; tentative D call: TRBD1 (5 bases). V was trimmed by 6 bases and J by 1 base, leaving 16 bases between them. Germline lookup yields CDR1 SNHLY and CDR2 FYNNEI. The CDR3 extends over 16 amino acids. The CDR3 region is CASSGPEGRSGNTIYF. CDR3 bases: TGTGCCAGCAGCGGGCCGGAGGGGCGGTCTGGAAACACCATATATTTT.

CDR3 loop: CASSLTGVYEQYF. CDR3 sequence (DNA): TGTGCCAGCAGTCTTACGGGGGTCTACGAGCAGTACTTC. The chain recombines TRBV6-6 with TRBJ2-7; tentatively, D is TRBD2 (6 bases). The germline V gene has CDR1 MNHNY and CDR2 SVGAGI (reference sequence). This CDR3 comprises 13 residues. Trimming took 5 bases from V and 3 from J, leaving 11 bases between them.

The chain combines TRBV27 with TRBJ2-5, with 9 nucleotides matching TRBD1. Trimming took 4 bases from V and 2 from J; bases not matched to a gene: 2. Per germline, CDR1 MNHEY and CDR2 SMNVEV (reference sequence). This CDR3 region has 14 residues. The CDR3 DNA reads TGTGCCAGCAGTTCGACAGGGGGGCAAGAGACCCAGTACTTC. It specifies CASSSTGGQETQYF.

The chain employs TRBV4-2 and TRBJ2-3; 8 bases align to TRBD2. The germline V gene has CDR1 LGHNA and CDR2 YNFKEQ. The CDR3 spans 17 residues. The junction had 9 bases not matched to a gene; V was cut back by 3 bases and J by 1 base. DNA of the CDR3: TGTGCCAGCAGCCATACGTTAGCGGGATCCGGCACAGATACGCAGTATTTT. Protein product: CASSHTLAGSGTDTQYF.

J is TRBJ2-5 and V is TRBV6-5, with D tentatively TRBD2 (5 bases). Germline loops: CDR1 MNHEY, CDR2 SVGAGI. V shed 6 bases and J shed 1 base, with 15 bases lying between them. This CDR3 has 15 residues. CDR3 sequence (DNA): TGTGCCAGCAGATCCAGTCGGGGATCCCAAGAGACCCAGTACTTC. It specifies CASRSSRGSQETQYF.

This clone was counted a single time. The chain joins TRBV3-1 (or the pseudogene TRBV3-2) to TRBJ2-3; 11 bases are a match to TRBD1. Trimming removed 3 bases from V and 5 bases from J; junction bases left unmatched: 7. CDR1 and CDR2 (germline): LGHDT, YNNKEL (reference sequence). CDR3 length: 16 residues. The CDR3 sequence: CASSHRPGTGGDTQYF. The DNA of the CDR3 is TGTGCCAGCAGCCATCGTCCCGGGACAGGGGGAGATACGCAGTATTTT.

The chain recombines TRBV9 with TRBJ2-3; 7 nucleotides match TRBD2. V dropped 0 bases and J dropped 4; count of bases not matched to a gene: 8. Germline CDR1 is SGDLS and CDR2 is YYNGEE. The CDR3 runs to 16 residues. CDR3 in DNA: TGTGCCAGCAGCGTAGCGGGCGGGAGTGGTCCAGATACGCAGTATTTT. This codes for CASSVAGGSGPDTQYF.

The chain couples TRBV24-1 to TRBJ1-2, with 7 bases fitting TRBD1. The CDR3 has 17 amino acids. V lost 0 bases and J lost 5; bases outside the gene matches: 11. The germline CDR1 and CDR2 sequences are KGHDR and SFDVKD. Here the CDR3 reads CATSDLQSAGQFYGYTF. The CDR3 nucleotides read TGTGCCACCAGTGATTTGCAGTCGGCGGGACAGTTTTATGGCTACACCTTC.

This chain connects TRBV2 to TRBJ1-1; maybe TRBD1 (6 bases). Germline V lookup: CDR1 SNHLY, CDR2 FYNNEI. CDR3 size: 14 residues. The V end was cut by 7 bases, the J end by 2 bases, with 14 bases between. The CDR3 DNA sequence: TGTGCCAGCACCCCCGGGACAACAAACACTGAAGCTTTCTTT. Translated: CASTPGTTNTEAFF.

V and J are TRBV6-6 and TRBJ2-2; D is ambiguous. CDR1 is MNHNY and CDR2 is SVGAGI in the germline V gene (reference sequence). There are 14 residues in the CDR3. The ends were cut back, 2 bases at V and 5 bases at J, with 9 bases in the middle. CDR3 protein: CASSYATQTGELFF. DNA for the CDR3: TGTGCCAGCAGTTACGCAACACAAACCGGGGAGCTGTTTTTT.